The entry below gives a single T cell receptor beta chain sequence along with its context. The table came from immunoSEQ multiplex PCR; TCRdb's copy has only in-frame clones and leaves some out. The repertoire holds about 75,000 clones, with around 86% as singletons. This CDR3 is built from 13 residues. V was trimmed by 5 bases and J by 4 bases, leaving 11 bases between them. Germline lookup yields CDR1 SSHAT and CDR2 FNYEAQ (reference sequence). Sampled blood was obtained at baseline, cycle 4 day 1, and cycle 7 day 1. This sample stems from a study of OX40 agonist ivuxolimab in advanced cancers. Study in general: Intravenous ivuxolimab at 0.01 to 10 mg/kg was given to patients every 2 weeks. Each dose-escalation patient presented with hepatocellular carcinoma, melanoma, renal cell or head and neck cancer. The eligibility criteria allowed prior anti-PD-1, anti-PD-L1 or anti-CTLA-4 therapy, and 40% had some.

This rearrangement joins TRBV7-7 to TRBJ2-5; D not certain. The specimen was CD4+ or CD8+ T cells sorted from blood, collected in a trial of the OX40 agonist ivuxolimab. This receptor was taken from an adult with an advanced solid tumor such as melanoma, head and neck, liver or kidney cancer. CDR3 coding DNA: TGTGCCAGCAGCCAGCTTAGGTTAGAGACCCAGTACTTC. It is translated as CASSQLRLETQYF.